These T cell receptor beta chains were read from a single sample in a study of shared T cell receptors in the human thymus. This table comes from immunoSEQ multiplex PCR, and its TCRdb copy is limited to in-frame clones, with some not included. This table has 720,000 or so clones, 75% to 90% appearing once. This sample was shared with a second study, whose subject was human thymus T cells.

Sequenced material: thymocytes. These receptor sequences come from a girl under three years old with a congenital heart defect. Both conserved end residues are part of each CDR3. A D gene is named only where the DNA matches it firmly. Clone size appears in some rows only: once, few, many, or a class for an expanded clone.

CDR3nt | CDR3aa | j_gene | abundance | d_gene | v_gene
TGCGCCAGCAGGGCCGATGGACAGGGCTGGGGCTACACCTTC | CASRADGQGWGYTF | TRBJ1-2 | NA | TRBD1 | TRBV10-1
TGTGCCAGCAACTCCATGACTAGACCCTTCACAGATACGCAGTATTTT | CASNSMTRPFTDTQYF | TRBJ2-3 | NA | NA | TRBV5-6
TGTGCCAGCAGTGGGACAGACTTATATGGCTACACCTTC | CASSGTDLYGYTF | TRBJ1-2 | NA | TRBD1 | TRBV27
TGCGCCAGCAGTGAACGGGGACTAAACTATGGCTACACCTTC | CASSERGLNYGYTF | TRBJ1-2 | NA | NA | TRBV10-2
TGCGCCAGCAGCCAAGGAAGGGACACTGGCTACACCTTC | CASSQGRDTGYTF | TRBJ1-2 | NA | NA | TRBV4-1
TGTGCCAGCAGGCGGAATGGGACACTCAGGAGCTACGAGCAGTACTTC | CASRRNGTLRSYEQYF | TRBJ2-7 | NA | NA | TRBV27
TGTGCCAGCAGTTTCTGTTCTGATAGAGGCTACACCTTC | CASSFCSDRGYTF | TRBJ1-2 | NA | NA | TRBV28
TGTGCTAGTGGAAAAGAGGGAGGGTCCCCGGTAGCCCAGCATTTT | CASGKEGGSPVAQHF | TRBJ1-5 | NA | NA | TRBV12-5
TGTGCCATCAGGCAACCCCTTTACGGGGGGCATAACACCGGGGAGCTGTTTTTT | CAIRQPLYGGHNTGELFF | TRBJ2-2 | once | NA | TRBV10-3
TGCGCCAGCAGCCCGTCGGGACTAGCGGGACCCGGGCGCTTAGCCAAAAACATTCAGTACTTC | CASSPSGLAGPGRLAKNIQYF | TRBJ2-4 | NA | TRBD2 | TRBV5-1
TGCGCCAGCAGCTTGGTGTTGCCTAGCGGGGGGGAGAACACCGGGGAGCTGTTTTTT | CASSLVLPSGGENTGELFF | TRBJ2-2 | NA | TRBD2 | TRBV5-1
TGTGCCAGCAGTGTGGAGAGGAACACCGGGGAGCTGTTTTTT | CASSVERNTGELFF | TRBJ2-2 | NA | NA | TRBV28
TGCGCCAGCAGCCCCCTTTCGGGACCCCTCCACTTT | CASSPLSGPLHF | TRBJ1-6 | NA | NA | TRBV5-1
TGTGCCAGCAGCCAACCCCGGGACAGGGAGATGTCACCCCTCCACTTT | CASSQPRDREMSPLHF | TRBJ1-6 | NA | TRBD1 | TRBV4-2
TGTGCCAGCAGCTTAGGGACAGGGGATCAGCCCCAGCATTTT | CASSLGTGDQPQHF | TRBJ1-5 | NA | TRBD1 | TRBV7-8
TGTGCCAGCTCACCACCAGCCGGGCAGGGCCTAAATCGAGGCACCGGGGAGCTGTTTTTT | CASSPPAGQGLNRGTGELFF | TRBJ2-2 | NA | NA | TRBV18
TGCGCCAGCAGCCAACTTCGGGGGAGAGACAATGAGCAGTTCTTC | CASSQLRGRDNEQFF | TRBJ2-1 | few | NA | TRBV4-1
TGTGCCAGCTCTCATCAGGACGGGAACCTTAGAAACACCATATATTTT | CASSHQDGNLRNTIYF | TRBJ1-3 | NA | NA | TRBV18
TGCGCCAGCAGCCAAGACGGGACTAGCACCTGGGAGACCCAGTACTTC | CASSQDGTSTWETQYF | TRBJ2-5 | NA | TRBD2 | TRBV4-3
TGTGCCAGCAGACTTAACAGGGCCCGAGGTCGTAATTCACCCCTCCACTTT | CASRLNRARGRNSPLHF | TRBJ1-6 | NA | NA | TRBV28
TGTGCCAGCAGCCAAGTTGGGGCCCGGGATGAGCAGTTCTTC | CASSQVGARDEQFF | TRBJ2-1 | NA | NA | TRBV4-2
TGCGCCAGCAGCCAAGACCCTTCGAGGGGGAATCAGCCCCAGCATTTT | CASSQDPSRGNQPQHF | TRBJ1-5 | NA | NA | TRBV4-3
TGCGCCAGCAGCTCTACAGGACACTATGGCTACACCTTC | CASSSTGHYGYTF | TRBJ1-2 | NA | NA | TRBV5-1
TGTGCCAGCAGTGGGGGGACAGGGGCAAGTGGGACTGAAGCTTTCTTT | CASSGGTGASGTEAFF | TRBJ1-1 | NA | TRBD1 | TRBV25-1
TGTGCCAGCAGTGAAGAGAGGGGGTTTGGCTATGGCTACACCTTC | CASSEERGFGYGYTF | TRBJ1-2 | once | NA | TRBV6-1
TGTGCCAGCCGGGACAGTAACTATGGCTACACCTTC | CASRDSNYGYTF | TRBJ1-2 | NA | TRBD1 | TRBV19
TGTGCCATCAGTCCCGTGGGGGGAGGCAATCAGCCCCAGCATTTT | CAISPVGGGNQPQHF | TRBJ1-5 | NA | NA | TRBV10-3
TGTGCCAGCAGTTTGAGACAGGGACACTATGGCTACACCTTC | CASSLRQGHYGYTF | TRBJ1-2 | NA | TRBD1 | TRBV6-5
TGCGCCAGCAGCTCTCATGATCAGGGAACTGGCTCCTATAATTCACCCCTCCACTTT | CASSSHDQGTGSYNSPLHF | TRBJ1-6 | NA | NA | TRBV5-1
TGCGCCAGCAGTGTGCAGGGGGCGAATCGGACTGAAGCTTTCTTT | CASSVQGANRTEAFF | TRBJ1-1 | NA | TRBD1 | TRBV10-2
TGTGCCAGCTCACCGCGGGGGGCAGCTTTCTTT | CASSPRGAAFF | TRBJ1-1 | NA | NA | TRBV18
TGTGCCAGCAGCTCGTCTATCGGGATGTCTAGCACAGATACGCAGTATTTT | CASSSSIGMSSTDTQYF | TRBJ2-3 | NA | NA | TRBV13
TGTGCCAGCAGTGAATCCCCACCCCCCTACAGAGCAGATACGCAGTATTTT | CASSESPPPYRADTQYF | TRBJ2-3 | NA | NA | TRBV25-1
TGTGCCTCCCAGGACAGGGATGTCAATGAGCAGTTCTTC | CASQDRDVNEQFF | TRBJ2-1 | NA | TRBD1 | TRBV19
TGTGCCAGCAGTTACGTGTCAGATTTAGCCAAAAACATTCAGTACTTC | CASSYVSDLAKNIQYF | TRBJ2-4 | NA | NA | TRBV6-5
TGTGCCAGCTCACCATTGTATGAGCGGTGGAGGGGAGTCTATGGCTACACCTTC | CASSPLYERWRGVYGYTF | TRBJ1-2 | once | NA | TRBV18
TGTGCCAGCAGTTTAGTCAGGGGGCCGGCTGGAAACACCATATATTTT | CASSLVRGPAGNTIYF | TRBJ1-3 | NA | TRBD1 | TRBV28
TGTGCCAGCAGCCCCCGAGTGGGGCCGCCGGTAAGGGCCGGGGAGCTGTTTTTT | CASSPRVGPPVRAGELFF | TRBJ2-2 | NA | NA | TRBV7-8
TGTGCCAGTAACTCCTTCCCGGGGAAGAATTCACCCCTCCACTTT | CASNSFPGKNSPLHF | TRBJ1-6 | NA | NA | TRBV19
TGTGCCAGCAGCTCAAGGACAGAAGCCTCTGGAAACACCATATATTTT | CASSSRTEASGNTIYF | TRBJ1-3 | NA | NA | TRBV9
TGTGCCAGCAGCTTAGCTAGCGGAAACACCATATATTTT | CASSLASGNTIYF | TRBJ1-3 | few | NA | TRBV7-9
TGTGCCAACAGCCCTGAACGGGAGGGAGATCAGCCCCAGCATTTT | CANSPEREGDQPQHF | TRBJ1-5 | NA | NA | TRBV7-8
TGTGCCACCCGGACAGGGCTCGTGGGCACTGAAGCTTTCTTT | CATRTGLVGTEAFF | TRBJ1-1 | NA | TRBD1 | TRBV2
TGCGCCAGCGGGAAGTTACTAGCGGGGGGGCCGGGGGATACGCAGTATTTT | CASGKLLAGGPGDTQYF | TRBJ2-3 | NA | TRBD2 | TRBV5-1
TGTGCCAGCAGTTTCGCGACAGGGGGCTATCCTCCTTTTGAAAAACTGTTTTTT | CASSFATGGYPPFEKLFF | TRBJ1-4 | NA | TRBD1 | TRBV27
TGTGCCAGCAGCTTGATTTTGAGGTGGTCCAAAATCCCTGCGCAGTATTTT | CASSLILRWSKIPAQYF | TRBJ2-3 | NA | NA | TRBV5-8
TGCGCCAGCAGCCAGTCGCCCTTGGGGCCCTTTAAGAAGGGGCCTAATCAGCCCCAGCATTTT | CASSQSPLGPFKKGPNQPQHF | TRBJ1-5 | NA | NA | TRBV4-1
TGCGCCAGCAGCTTGTATAAAGAGCCGAACACTGAAGCTTTCTTT | CASSLYKEPNTEAFF | TRBJ1-1 | few | NA | TRBV5-1
TGTGCCACCAGCAGCACTAGCGCAATTACAGATACGCAGTATTTT | CATSSTSAITDTQYF | TRBJ2-3 | NA | TRBD2 | TRBV15
TGTGCCAGCAGTGAGGACTCCCTCGGGGGAAATGAGCAGTTCTTC | CASSEDSLGGNEQFF | TRBJ2-1 | NA | NA | TRBV6-4
TGTGCCAGCAGCGTCGGCCGGAGGACTGAAGCTTTCTTT | CASSVGRRTEAFF | TRBJ1-1 | NA | NA | TRBV9
TGTGCCAGCAGCCCTTTATTTGGGGGGAGGGGAGAGACCCAGTACTTC | CASSPLFGGRGETQYF | TRBJ2-5 | NA | TRBD2 | TRBV7-6
TGTGCCAGCAGCTCTTCCCCAGGGGGAGGAAAGAACACTGAAGCTTTCTTT | CASSSSPGGGKNTEAFF | TRBJ1-1 | NA | TRBD1 | TRBV7-8
TGTGCCAGCTCACCATCGGGACAGGAGGACCCCGAAGCTTTCTTT | CASSPSGQEDPEAFF | TRBJ1-1 | NA | TRBD1 | TRBV18
TGTGCCAGCACCCGGGAGTGGGACACCGGGGAGCTGTTTTTT | CASTREWDTGELFF | TRBJ2-2 | NA | NA | TRBV6-1
TGTGCCAGCAGGCGGGACAGAATTAACTATGGCTACACCTTC | CASRRDRINYGYTF | TRBJ1-2 | once | TRBD1 | TRBV28
TGTGCCAGCAGTTCCCCAAACAGGGGCTACAATGAGCAGTTCTTC | CASSSPNRGYNEQFF | TRBJ2-1 | NA | TRBD1 | TRBV28